This T cell receptor beta chain emerged from a study of blood T cell repertoires in COVID-19. In the study overall: Material from acute and convalescent COVID-19 was sourced from the United States, Italy and Spain. Nucleic acid was either cDNA or gDNA, and it came from T cells, B-cell-depleted T cells, or PBMCs.

Per the original data handling: The authors estimated nucleated cell counts from reference gene primer amplification. Sequencing used immunoSEQ multiplex PCR; TCRdb keeps in-frame clones, though not all of them. The V and J calls and clone size are taken from that table; D and trimming were inferred from the DNA. The top ten hold roughly 8.7% of the sample, which has 110,000 to 150,000 clones, roughly 80% seen once. The length of the CDR3 is 16 residues. Germline values: CDR1 SGHTA, CDR2 FQGTGA. V gave up 0 bases and J gave up 8 bases; unmatched junction bases: 9. The TCR originated in a man aged 45-65 years with active or convalescent COVID-19. The chain combines TRBV7-3 with TRBJ2-1; 8 bases line up with TRBD2. The sequencing sample was made of peripheral blood. CDR3 region: CASSLTRSGRAYEQFF. In DNA, the CDR3 is TGTGCCAGCAGCTTAACCCGCAGCGGGAGAGCCTATGAGCAGTTCTTC.